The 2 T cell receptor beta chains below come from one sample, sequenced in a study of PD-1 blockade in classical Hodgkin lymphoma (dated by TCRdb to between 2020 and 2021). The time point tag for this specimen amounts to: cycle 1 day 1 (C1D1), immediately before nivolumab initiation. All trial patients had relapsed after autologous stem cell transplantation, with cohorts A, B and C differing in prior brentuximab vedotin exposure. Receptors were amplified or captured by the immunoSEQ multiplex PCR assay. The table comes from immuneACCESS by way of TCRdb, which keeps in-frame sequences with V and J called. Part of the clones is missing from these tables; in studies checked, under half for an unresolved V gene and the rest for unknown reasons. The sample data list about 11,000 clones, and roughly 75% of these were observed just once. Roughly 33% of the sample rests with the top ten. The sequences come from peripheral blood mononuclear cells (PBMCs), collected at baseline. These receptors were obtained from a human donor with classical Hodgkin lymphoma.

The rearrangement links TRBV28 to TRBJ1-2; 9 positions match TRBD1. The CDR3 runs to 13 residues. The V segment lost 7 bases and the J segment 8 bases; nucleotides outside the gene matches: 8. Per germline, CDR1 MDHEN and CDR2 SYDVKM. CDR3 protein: CASILDRGKGYTF. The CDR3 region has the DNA TGTGCCAGCATCTTAGACAGGGGGAAAGGCTACACCTTC.

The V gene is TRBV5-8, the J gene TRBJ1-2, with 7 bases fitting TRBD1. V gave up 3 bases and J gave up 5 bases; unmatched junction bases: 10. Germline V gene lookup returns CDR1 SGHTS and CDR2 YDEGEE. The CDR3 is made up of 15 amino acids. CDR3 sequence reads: CASSSLIRDRYGYTF. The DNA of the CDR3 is TGTGCCAGCAGCTCATTAATACGGGACAGATATGGCTACACCTTC.